This T cell receptor (beta chain) was identified in a study of cytomegalovirus exposure and HLA in healthy donors. Produced via immunoSEQ multiplex PCR; TCRdb's table is partial and in-frame only. The top ten hold about a tenth of the sample, which has over 150,000 clones, 89% seen once. In germline, CDR1 is WSHSY, CDR2 SAAADI. The CDR3 is 15 amino acids. The V end was cut by 3 bases, the J end by 0 bases, with 9 bases between. The receptor was isolated from a woman between 18 and 30 years old in good health and CMV-seropositive. The V gene is TRBV10-2, the J gene TRBJ2-1; D not resolved. The sample taken for sequencing was PBMCs. CDR3 in amino acids: CASSDVGSSYNEQFF. Here the CDR3 DNA reads TGCGCCAGCAGTGACGTCGGTAGCTCCTACAATGAGCAGTTCTTC.